This paragraph reports one T cell receptor beta chain. This sample is drawn from a study of blood T cell repertoires in COVID-19. The CDR3 runs 14 residues. Germline CDR1 and CDR2: LNHDA and SQIVND (reference sequence). Trimming cost V 10 bases and J 0 bases; bases outside gene matches: 2. Profiled with immunoSEQ multiplex PCR; TCRdb holds only in-frame clones, not every one. The data show about 480,000 clones, roughly 91% seen once. Material for sequencing was peripheral blood. This clonotype originated in a woman in her fifties or sixties with COVID-19, enrolled during active disease. The rearrangement links TRBV19 to TRBJ2-2, with 10 bases aligning to TRBD1. CDR3 sequence: CATGQGANTGELFF. The CDR3 DNA follows: TGTGCCACCGGACAGGGGGCGAACACCGGGGAGCTGTTTTTT.